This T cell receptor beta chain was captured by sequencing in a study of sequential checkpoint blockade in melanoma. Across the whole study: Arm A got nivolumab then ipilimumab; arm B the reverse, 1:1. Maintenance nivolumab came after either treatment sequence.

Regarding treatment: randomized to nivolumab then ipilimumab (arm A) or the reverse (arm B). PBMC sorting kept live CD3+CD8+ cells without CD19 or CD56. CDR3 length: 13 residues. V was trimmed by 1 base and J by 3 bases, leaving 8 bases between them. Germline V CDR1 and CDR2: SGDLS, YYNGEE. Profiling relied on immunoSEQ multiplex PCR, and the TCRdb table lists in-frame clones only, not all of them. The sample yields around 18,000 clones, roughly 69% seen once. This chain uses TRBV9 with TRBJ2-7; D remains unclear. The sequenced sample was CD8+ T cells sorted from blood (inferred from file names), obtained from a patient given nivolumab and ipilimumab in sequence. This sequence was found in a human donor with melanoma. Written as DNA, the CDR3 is TGTGCCAGCAGCGTATCTCCCTTCTACGAGCAGTACTTC. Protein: CASSVSPFYEQYF.